The text below deals with one TCR beta chain. The data were taken from a study of blood T cell repertoires in COVID-19. Study details: There were acute and convalescent COVID-19 samples, and they came from the United States, Italy and Spain. Nucleic acid was either cDNA or gDNA, and it came from T cells, B-cell-depleted T cells, or PBMCs.

The V end lost 2 bases, the J end lost 2 bases, and 10 bases lay between the germline ends. The CDR3 covers 15 residues. CDR1 and CDR2 from the germline V gene are SGHNT and YYREEE (reference sequence). Original processing methods: The assay estimated nucleated cells by amplifying reference gene primers. The repertoire was sequenced with immunoSEQ multiplex PCR; TCRdb's copy has only in-frame clones and lacks some. The V and J calls and clone size are taken from that table; D and trimming were inferred from the DNA. The data hold more than 85,000 clones, with under 90% observed a single time. Sample: peripheral blood. This clonotype was obtained from a human donor in a cohort sampled during active COVID-19. The rearrangement joins TRBV5-4 to TRBJ1-4; possibly TRBD1 for D (6 bases). The CDR3 coding sequence is TGTGCCAGCAGCTTCAGGGGATCCACTAATGAAAAACTGTTTTTT. Amino acids: CASSFRGSTNEKLFF.